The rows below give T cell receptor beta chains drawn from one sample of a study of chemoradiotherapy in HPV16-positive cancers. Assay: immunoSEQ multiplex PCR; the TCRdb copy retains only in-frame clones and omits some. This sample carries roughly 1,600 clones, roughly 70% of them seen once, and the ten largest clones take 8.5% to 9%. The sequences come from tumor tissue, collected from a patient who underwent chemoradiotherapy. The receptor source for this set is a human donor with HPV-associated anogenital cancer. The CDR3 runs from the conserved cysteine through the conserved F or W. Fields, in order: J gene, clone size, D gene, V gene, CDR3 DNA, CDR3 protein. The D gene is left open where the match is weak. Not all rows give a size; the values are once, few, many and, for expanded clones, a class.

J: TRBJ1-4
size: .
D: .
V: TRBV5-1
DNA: TGCGCCAGCAGCTTGATGGGGTCTAATAATGAAAAACTGTTTTTT
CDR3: CASSLMGSNNEKLFF

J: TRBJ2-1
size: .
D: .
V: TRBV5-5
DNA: TGTGCCAGCAGCTTGGCCGGCAATGAGCAGTTCTTC
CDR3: CASSLAGNEQFF

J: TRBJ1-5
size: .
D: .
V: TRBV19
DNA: TGTGCCAGTAGTTCCCACGGGGTTGGGGGAGATCAGCCCCAGCATTTT
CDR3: CASSSHGVGGDQPQHF

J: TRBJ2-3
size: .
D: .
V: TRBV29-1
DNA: TGCAGCGTTTCCTCATTAGCAGAAGGGCCAGATACGCAGTATTTT
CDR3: CSVSSLAEGPDTQYF

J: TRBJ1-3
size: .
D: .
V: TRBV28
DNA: TGTGCCAGCAGTTTTGGAACAGGTTCTGGAAACACCATATATTTT
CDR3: CASSFGTGSGNTIYF

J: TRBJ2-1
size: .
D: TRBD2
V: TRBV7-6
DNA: TGTGCCAGCAGCTCAGAACCGACTAGCGGGAGGGCCGGGTACAATGAGCAGTTCTTC
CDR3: CASSSEPTSGRAGYNEQFF

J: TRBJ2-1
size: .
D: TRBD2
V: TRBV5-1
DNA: TGCGCCAGCAGCGTGGGGACTAGCGGGGGCAGTGAGCAGTTCTTC
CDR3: CASSVGTSGGSEQFF

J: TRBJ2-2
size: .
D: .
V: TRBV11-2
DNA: TGTGCCAGCAGCTTAGGTGGTGGGGCGAACACCGGGGAGCTGTTTTTT
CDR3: CASSLGGGANTGELFF

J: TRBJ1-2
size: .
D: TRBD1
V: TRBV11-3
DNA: TGTGCCAGCAGCCGGGACAGGCGGGGCTACACCTTC
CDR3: CASSRDRRGYTF

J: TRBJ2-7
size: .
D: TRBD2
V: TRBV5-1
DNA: TGCGCCAGCAGAGGAACCGGCGGGGGGTACGAGCAGTACTTC
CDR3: CASRGTGGGYEQYF

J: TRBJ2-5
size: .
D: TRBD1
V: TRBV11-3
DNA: TGTGCCAGCAGCGGGGACAGACAAGAGACCCAGTACTTC
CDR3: CASSGDRQETQYF

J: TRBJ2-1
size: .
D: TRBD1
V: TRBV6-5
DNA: TGTGCCAGCAGTCCGGACAGGGCCACCTACAATGAGCAGTTCTTC
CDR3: CASSPDRATYNEQFF

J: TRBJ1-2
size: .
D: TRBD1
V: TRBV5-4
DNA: TGTGCCAGCAGTTTTACAGGGGGCAGCTATGGCTACACCTTC
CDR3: CASSFTGGSYGYTF

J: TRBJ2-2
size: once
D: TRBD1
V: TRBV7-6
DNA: TGTGCCAGCAGCTACTCATTGACAGGGGGCACCGGGGAGCTGTTTTTT
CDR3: CASSYSLTGGTGELFF

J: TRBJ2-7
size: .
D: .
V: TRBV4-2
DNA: TGTGCCAGCAGCCACCAGTGGGGGTGGGGGATCTACGAGCAGTACTTC
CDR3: CASSHQWGWGIYEQYF

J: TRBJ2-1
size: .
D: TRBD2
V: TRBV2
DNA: TGTGCCAGCAGTGAATGGACTAGCGGGAGGAAGGGCAATGAGCAGTTCTTC
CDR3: CASSEWTSGRKGNEQFF

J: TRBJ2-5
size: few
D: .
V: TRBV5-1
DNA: TGCGCCAGCAGCTTGCAGAACCGGGGAGAGGAGACCCAGTACTTC
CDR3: CASSLQNRGEETQYF

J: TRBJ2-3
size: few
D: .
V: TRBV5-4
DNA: TGTGCCAGCAGCTCGGGTGGAGAACTCACAGATACGCAGTATTTT
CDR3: CASSSGGELTDTQYF

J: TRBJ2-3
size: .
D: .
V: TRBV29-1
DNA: TGCAGCGTTGGAGTCGGGACGGATAGCACAGATACGCAGTATTTT
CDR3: CSVGVGTDSTDTQYF

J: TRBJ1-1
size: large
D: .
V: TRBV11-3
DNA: TGTGCCAGCAGCTTTCCAAACTACCATGACAGAAACACCGAAGCTTTCTTT
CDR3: CASSFPNYHDRNTEAFF

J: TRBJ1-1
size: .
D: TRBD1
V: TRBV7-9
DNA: TGTGCCAGCAGCCTACAGGGGGCGCGAGCTTTCTTT
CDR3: CASSLQGARAFF

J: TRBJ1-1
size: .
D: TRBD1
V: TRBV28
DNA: TGTGCCAGCAGCGATACTCCGGGACAGGGAAACACTGAAGCTTTCTTT
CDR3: CASSDTPGQGNTEAFF

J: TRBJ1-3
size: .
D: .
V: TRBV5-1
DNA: TGCGCCAGCAGCTTGATCCCAAATGGAAACACCATATATTTT
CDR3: CASSLIPNGNTIYF

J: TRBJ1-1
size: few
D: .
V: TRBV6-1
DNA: TGTGCCAGCAGGGGGGGTAAAGCTTTCTTT
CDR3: CASRGGKAFF